Following are 13 T cell receptor beta chains from one sample sequenced in a study of cytomegalovirus exposure and HLA in healthy donors. PCR amplification relied on 60 Vbeta primers (plus 13 Jbeta primers). Libraries were prepared by immunoSEQ multiplex PCR; TCRdb keeps only in-frame clonotypes and omits some of them. The top ten clones hold roughly 13% of a sample with approximately 180,000 clones, around 80% of them seen once. Sequenced: PBMCs. These receptors were collected from a woman between 45 and 65 years old in good health and CMV-seropositive.

The CDR3 DNA reads as TGTGCCAGCAGCCAAGATAGTTGGGGGCATTATGAGCAGTTCTTC. Amino acids: CASSQDSWGHYEQFF. The V call is TRBV14, the J call TRBJ2-1, with D tentatively TRBD1 (6 bases). CDR3 size: 15 residues. Germline CDR1 and CDR2: SGHDN and FVKESK. Trimming stripped 0 bases from V and 8 bases from J, with 14 bases between.

J is TRBJ2-7 and V is TRBV2; D possibly corresponds to TRBD2 (5 bases). Trimming shortened V by 6 bases and J by 4 bases, and 13 bases separated the two germline ends. The CDR3 loop spans 13 amino acids. Per the germline V gene, CDR1 is SNHLY and CDR2 is FYNNEI. The CDR3 nucleotides are TGTGCCAGCAGCGTCAACGGGGTGTACGAGCAGTACTTC. Protein sequence: CASSVNGVYEQYF.

The chain is built from TRBV29-1 and TRBJ1-1; TRBD1 matches at 12 bases. The V gene's germline CDR1 is SQVTM and CDR2 ANQGSEA. V lost 6 bases to trimming and J lost 1 base; unmatched junction nucleotides: 6. The length of the CDR3 is 15 residues. CDR3 bases: TGCAGCGTGGGGGGACAGGGGGCTGAGAACACTGAAGCTTTCTTT. Its protein product is CSVGGQGAENTEAFF.

The gene calls are TRBV7-3 and TRBJ1-1, with 8 bases that match TRBD1. The V gene's germline CDR1 is SGHTA and CDR2 FQGTGA. The CDR3 has 13 residues. The V segment lost 5 bases and the J segment 4 bases; nucleotides outside the gene matches: 3. The CDR3 protein is CASSLTGGTEAFF. CDR3 DNA: TGTGCCAGCAGCCTCACAGGGGGCACTGAAGCTTTCTTT.

The genes are TRBV29-1 and TRBJ2-5, with D perhaps TRBD2 (5 bases). Trimming shortened V by 4 bases and J by 2 bases, and 11 bases separated the two germline ends. Germline loops: CDR1 SQVTM, CDR2 ANQGSEA. CDR3 size: 13 residues. Here the CDR3 reads CSVVWTSQETQYF. CDR3 DNA: TGCAGCGTTGTGTGGACTTCTCAAGAGACCCAGTACTTC.

This chain joins TRBV27 and TRBJ2-7; TRBD1 matches 9 bases. The CDR3 is made up of 13 amino acids. Germline assignment: CDR1 MNHEY and CDR2 SMNVEV (reference sequence). V trimming: 9 bases; J trimming: 2 bases; junction bases outside the gene matches: 5. The CDR3 loop is CASGTGPPYEQYF. The CDR3 nucleotides are TGTGCCAGTGGGACAGGGCCCCCCTACGAGCAGTACTTC.

The genes are TRBV4-1 and TRBJ1-5; TRBD1 aligns across 9 bases. With 3 bases clipped from V and 6 bases from J, the junction kept 6 bases outside the gene matches. The CDR3 extends over 15 amino acids. Germline lookup yields CDR1 MGHRA and CDR2 YSYEKL. The CDR3 DNA reads TGCGCCAGCAGCCATCAACAGGGGGCGAGTCAGCCCCAGCATTTT. It codes for CASSHQQGASQPQHF.

Concerning this clone: Different DNA sequences within this sample yield the same CDR3. The CDR3 DNA is TGTGCCAGCTCGCCAGAGGGACATGGGACCTACGAGCAGTACTTC. It codes for CASSPEGHGTYEQYF. V and J are TRBV18 and TRBJ2-7; D may be TRBD1 (6 bases). The CDR3 loop spans 15 amino acids. In germline, CDR1 is KGHSH, CDR2 LQKENI. Trimming removed 6 bases from V and 2 bases from J, with 17 bases in between.

The gene calls are TRBV2 and TRBJ2-6; D perhaps matches TRBD1 (5 bases). CDR1 SNHLY and CDR2 FYNNEI come from the germline V gene. This CDR3 region has 16 residues. V shed 4 bases and J shed 2 bases, with 12 bases lying between them. CDR3 nucleotide sequence: TGTGCCAGCAGTGTTCGCGAAGGGGCTGGGGCCAACGTCCTGACTTTC. Encoded protein: CASSVREGAGANVLTF.

V gene TRBV4-1 combines with J gene TRBJ1-6; D is possibly TRBD1 (5 bases). This CDR3 is 15 amino acids long. V was trimmed by 6 bases and J by 2 bases, leaving 11 bases between them. From germline, CDR1 is MGHRA and CDR2 YSYEKL. The CDR3 DNA reads as TGCGCCAGCAGTCGTACAGGTACCTATAATTCACCCCTCCACTTT. It codes for CASSRTGTYNSPLHF.

This clone was recorded only once. CDR3 DNA: TGTGCCAGCAGCCCGGGACAGGGGGCCTACAATGAGCAGTTCTTC. Translation gives CASSPGQGAYNEQFF. The chain links TRBV5-4 to TRBJ2-1, with TRBD1 matching 11 bases. The V gene end was trimmed by 4 bases and the J gene end by 2 bases; junction bases not matched to a gene: 2. Germline V gene sequence: CDR1 SGHNT, CDR2 YYREEE (reference sequence). CDR3 length: 15 residues.

This chain joins TRBV6-1 and TRBJ1-5; possible D gene TRBD1, 6 bases. V lost 2 bases and J lost 1, with 6 bases in between. CDR3 size: 14 residues. Looked up from germline, CDR1 is MNHNS and CDR2 is SASEGT. The CDR3 region has the DNA TGTGCCAGCAGTGAACAGGGGAGCAATCAGCCCCAGCATTTT. This encodes CASSEQGSNQPQHF.

The gene calls are TRBV19 and TRBJ1-3, with D possibly TRBD1 on 5 matching bases. Germline-derived CDR1 and CDR2 are LNHDA and SQIVND (reference sequence). V shed 3 bases and J shed 0 bases, with 9 bases lying between them. There are 15 residues in the CDR3. The CDR3 sequence: CASSITGRSGNTIYF. CDR3 in DNA: TGTGCCAGTAGTATTACAGGCCGCTCTGGAAACACCATATATTTT. The whole variable domain, remainder taken from reference TRBV19 and TRBJ1-3, is DGGITQSPKYLFRKEGQNVTLSCEQNLNHDAMYWYRQDPGQGLRLIYYSQIVNDFQKGDIAEGYSVSREKKESFPLTVTSAQKNPTAFYLCASSITGRSGNTIYFGEGSWLTVV.